Sequencing of this T cell receptor (beta chain) was carried out in a study of OX40 agonist ivuxolimab in advanced cancers. Profiled with immunoSEQ multiplex PCR; TCRdb holds only in-frame clones, not every one. The table lists fewer than 70,000 clones, around 77% of them singletons. At baseline, cycle 4 day 1, and cycle 7 day 1, blood was sampled. Study results and caveats: At 0.1 to 3.0 mg/kg and by week 6, CD4+ and CD8+ T cells in the blood had expanded clonally.

As concerns this clone: As yet, its antigen is unknown.

The length of the CDR3 is 15 residues. Germline V gives CDR1 LGHNA, CDR2 YNFKEQ. V was shortened by 1 base and J by 4 bases, with 11 bases between the two germline ends. This sequence joins TRBV4-2 and TRBJ1-5, with D possibly matching TRBD1 (6 bases). This material consisted of CD4+ or CD8+ T cells sorted from blood, taken in a trial of the OX40 agonist ivuxolimab. The sequence was obtained from an adult with an advanced solid tumor such as melanoma, head and neck, liver or kidney cancer. This chain's CDR3 is CASSQVGGSNQPQHF. The CDR3, as DNA: TGTGCCAGCAGCCAAGTAGGGGGGTCGAATCAGCCCCAGCATTTT.